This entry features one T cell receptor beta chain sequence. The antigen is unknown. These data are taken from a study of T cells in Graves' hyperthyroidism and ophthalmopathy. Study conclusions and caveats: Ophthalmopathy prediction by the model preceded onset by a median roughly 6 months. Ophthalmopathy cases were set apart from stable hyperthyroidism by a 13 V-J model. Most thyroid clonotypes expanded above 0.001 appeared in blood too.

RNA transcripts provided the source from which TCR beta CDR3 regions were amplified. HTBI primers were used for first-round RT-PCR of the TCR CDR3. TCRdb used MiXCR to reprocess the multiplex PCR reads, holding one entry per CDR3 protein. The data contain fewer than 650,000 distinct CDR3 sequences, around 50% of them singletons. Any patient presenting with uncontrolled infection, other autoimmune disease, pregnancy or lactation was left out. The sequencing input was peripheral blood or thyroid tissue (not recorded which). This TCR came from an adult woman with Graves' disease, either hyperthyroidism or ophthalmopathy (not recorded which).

The CDR3 spells CASSPWTETMGYTF. CDR3 DNA sequence: TGTGCCAGCAGCCCCTGGACCGAAACTATGGGCTACACCTTC. V and J are TRBV7-9 and TRBJ1-2; D remains ambiguous. The CDR3 has 14 amino acids. The V gene's germline CDR1 is SEHNR and CDR2 FQNEAQ (reference sequence). V shed 5 bases and J shed 8 bases, with 18 bases lying between them.